There are many counts of the clone carrying this TCR beta chain. The antigen is not known. CDR3 length: 14 residues. Germline CDR1 KGHSH, CDR2 LQKENI. V shed 3 bases and J 6 bases; nucleotides not matched to a gene: 4. The data stem from a study of early T cells in non-severe SARS-CoV-2 infection. Study context: RNA in bulk from unsorted whole blood was sequenced, and chains were unpaired.

Separate cDNA molecules each had unique molecular identifiers attached to them. TCRdb passed the 5' RACE reads through MiXCR, listing each CDR3 protein once. The sample lists about 32,000 distinct CDR3 sequences, about 10% occurring once. Regarding the study as a whole: The VDJdb matching leaned toward anti-spike CD8 responses and overlooked private and CD4 specificities.

This clonotype was sampled from an adult who was a healthcare worker with PCR-confirmed SARS-CoV-2 infection or an uninfected control (not recorded which). Source material: whole blood. The genes are TRBV18 and TRBJ1-4, with 7 bases aligning to TRBD1. CDR3: CASSPGTADEKLFF. CDR3 coding DNA: TGTGCCAGCTCACCTGGGACAGCGGATGAAAAACTGTTTTTT.